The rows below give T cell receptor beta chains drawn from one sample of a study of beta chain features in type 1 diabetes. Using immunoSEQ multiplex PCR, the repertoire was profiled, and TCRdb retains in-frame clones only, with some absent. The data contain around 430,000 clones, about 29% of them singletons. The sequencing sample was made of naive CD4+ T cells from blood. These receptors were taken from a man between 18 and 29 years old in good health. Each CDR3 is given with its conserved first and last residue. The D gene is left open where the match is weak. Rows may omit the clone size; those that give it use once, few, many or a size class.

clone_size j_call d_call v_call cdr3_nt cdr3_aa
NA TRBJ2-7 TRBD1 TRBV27 TGTGCCAGCAGTTCCAGGGACAGCCAGACCTACGAGCAGTACTTC CASSSRDSQTYEQYF
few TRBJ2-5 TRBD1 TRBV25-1 TGTGCCAGCAGTCCCCAAGGTGGACAGGCGTACCAAGAGACCCAGTACTTC CASSPQGGQAYQETQYF
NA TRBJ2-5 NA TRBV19 TGTGCCAGTAGTCTCGCGTACCAAGAGACCCAGTACTTC CASSLAYQETQYF
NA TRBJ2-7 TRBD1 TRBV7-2 TGTGCCAGCAGCTTAGTGTCACAGGGGGCTTCCGAGCAGTACTTC CASSLVSQGASEQYF
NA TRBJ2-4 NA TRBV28 TGTGCCAGCAGTATATGGACAGTCCGGATCAAAAACATTCAGTACTTC CASSIWTVRIKNIQYF
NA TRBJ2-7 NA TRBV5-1 TGCGCCAGCAGCTTGCAGGGCGGCTCCTACGAGCAGTACTTC CASSLQGGSYEQYF
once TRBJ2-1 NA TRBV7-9 TGTGCCAGCACCGAGAGGGTGCGAAGGGGGAATTCCTACAATGAGCAGTTCTTC CASTERVRRGNSYNEQFF
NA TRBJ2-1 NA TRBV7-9 TGTGCCAGCAGCCCCCGAGGCGACAGTCACAATGAGCAGTTCTTC CASSPRGDSHNEQFF
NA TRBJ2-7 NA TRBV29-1 TGCAGCGTTGGTTCCGTCTTGGGCTACGAGCAGTACTTC CSVGSVLGYEQYF
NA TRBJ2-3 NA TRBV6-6 TGTGCCAGCATGACACCCTGGGGAGATACGCAGTATTTT CASMTPWGDTQYF
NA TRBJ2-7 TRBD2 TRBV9 TGTGCCAGCAGCCCCGGGACTAGCGGGAGCATCGCCTACGAGCAGTACTTC CASSPGTSGSIAYEQYF
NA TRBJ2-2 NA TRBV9 TGTGCCAGCAGCGTCGGGGGAGTGAGCACCGGGGAGCTGTTTTTT CASSVGGVSTGELFF
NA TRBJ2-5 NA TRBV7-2 TGTGCCAGCAGCTTATGGGGGCGTCGGCCCCAAGAGACCCAGTACTTC CASSLWGRRPQETQYF
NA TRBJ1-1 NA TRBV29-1 TGCAGCGTTCAAATGGCTGGGAGTGACACTGAAGCTTTCTTT CSVQMAGSDTEAFF
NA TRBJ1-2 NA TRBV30 TGTGCCTGGAGTAAAGAGCGCATCTATGGCTACACCTTC CAWSKERIYGYTF
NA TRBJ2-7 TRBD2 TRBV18 TGTGCCAGCTCTCAAGGACTAGCGGGAATCTACGAGCAGTACTTC CASSQGLAGIYEQYF
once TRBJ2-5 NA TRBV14 TGTGCCAGCAGCCAGGGGAGAGGGACCCAGTACTTC CASSQGRGTQYF
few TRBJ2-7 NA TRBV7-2 TGTGCCAGCAGCGTGACTGGTGCCTACGAGCAGTACTTC CASSVTGAYEQYF
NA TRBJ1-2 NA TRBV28 TGTGCCAGCAGTTTATTACGGGGGCCGAGCTATGGCTACACCTTC CASSLLRGPSYGYTF
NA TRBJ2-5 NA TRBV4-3 TGCGCCAGCAGCCCCAACTTTTCAGGGGAGACCCAGTACTTC CASSPNFSGETQYF
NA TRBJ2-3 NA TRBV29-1 TGCAGCGTTGAAGGAGGGTGGACCACAGATACGCAGTATTTT CSVEGGWTTDTQYF
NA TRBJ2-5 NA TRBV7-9 TGTGCCAGCATGGAATCGGGACACCGTACAGAGACCCAGTACTTC CASMESGHRTETQYF
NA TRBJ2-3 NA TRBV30 TGTGCCTGGAGGAGATCCGGGGGCACAGATACGCAGTATTTT CAWRRSGGTDTQYF
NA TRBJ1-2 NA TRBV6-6 TGTGCCAGCAGTTACTCTGGGACACCGGGGTTCTATGGCTACACCTTC CASSYSGTPGFYGYTF
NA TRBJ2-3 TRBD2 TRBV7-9 TGTGCCAGCAGCTTAGGACTAGCGGTGAGCACAGATACGCAGTATTTT CASSLGLAVSTDTQYF
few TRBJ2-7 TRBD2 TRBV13 TGTGCCAGCAGCCCTGGACTAGCGGGAGGGAACCGGCACGAGCAGTACTTC CASSPGLAGGNRHEQYF
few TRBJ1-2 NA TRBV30 TGTGCCTGGAGTTCCTCAGGGTTCGGCTACACCTTC CAWSSSGFGYTF
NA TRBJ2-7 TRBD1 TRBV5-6 TGTGCCACCCGTAGGACAGGGGTCAACGAGCAGTACTTC CATRRTGVNEQYF
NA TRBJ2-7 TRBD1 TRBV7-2 TGTGCCAGCAGCTTGGACAGGGGGTCGAGCGAGCAGTACTTC CASSLDRGSSEQYF
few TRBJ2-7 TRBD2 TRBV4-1 TGCGCCAGCAGCCAAGCCGGGACTAGCGGCTACGAGCAGTACTTC CASSQAGTSGYEQYF
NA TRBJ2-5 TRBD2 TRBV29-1 TGCAGCGTTGTAAGCGGGAGTCTTAAGGAGACCCAGTACTTC CSVVSGSLKETQYF
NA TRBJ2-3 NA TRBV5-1 TGCGCCAGCAGCTTGGAAAGGGTCACAGATACGCAGTATTTT CASSLERVTDTQYF
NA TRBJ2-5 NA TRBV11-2 TGTGCCAGCAGCCCCAGACTGAGGGAGACCCAGTACTTC CASSPRLRETQYF
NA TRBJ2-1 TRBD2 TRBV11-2 TGTGCCAGCAGCTTACAAACTAGCGGGACCGCTTATGAGCAGTTCTTC CASSLQTSGTAYEQFF
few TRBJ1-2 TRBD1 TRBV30 TGTGCCTGGAGTCCCTGGACAGGGGGCGGAGATGGCTACACCTTC CAWSPWTGGGDGYTF
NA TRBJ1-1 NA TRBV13 TGTGCCAGCAGCTTAGTGCCAGGGCAGGATGCTGAAGCTTTCTTT CASSLVPGQDAEAFF
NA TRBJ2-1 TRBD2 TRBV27 TGTGCCAGCAGTTTGCGCGGGAGCCCCTACAATGAGCAGTTCTTC CASSLRGSPYNEQFF
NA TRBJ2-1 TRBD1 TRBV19 TGTGCCAGTAGTATACAGGGGACAGAGACCTACAATGAGCAGTTCTTC CASSIQGTETYNEQFF
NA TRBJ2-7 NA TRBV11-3 TGTGCCAGCAGCTTTGCCCCAGCGGGCGAGCAGTACTTC CASSFAPAGEQYF